This TCR beta chain was identified in a study of cytotoxic CD8 clonotypes in ibrutinib-treated CLL. Study-wide context: Response samples were taken after a median roughly 12 months of treatment, range 6 to 36.

TCRdb's table, derived via immunoSEQ multiplex PCR, lists solely in-frame clones and lacks some. Counted here are some 120,000 clones, approximately 56% occurring once; the ten biggest clones make up about 39%. Germline CDR1 ENHRY, CDR2 SYGVKD. V trimming: 7 bases; J trimming: 6 bases; junction bases outside the gene matches: 5. CDR3 length: 13 amino acids. This receptor was taken from a human donor with chronic lymphocytic leukemia. V gene TRBV10-3 combines with J gene TRBJ2-2; 7 bases are shared with TRBD2. The source material was PBMCs, sampled after 24 months of ibrutinib treatment. CDR3 DNA: TGTGCCATCACCTCGGGACTACCCGGGGAGCTGTTTTTT. It translates to CAITSGLPGELFF.